This is a list of T cell receptor beta chains from one sample in a study of memory CD4+ T cells and cytomegalovirus serostatus. The method was immunoSEQ multiplex PCR; TCRdb's version includes in-frame clones alone and lacks a portion of them. The sample includes about 57,000 clones, approximately 79% of them seen just once. The sequenced sample consisted of memory CD4+ T cells from blood. The receptors here all came from an adult in good health and CMV-seronegative. The CDR3 runs from the conserved cysteine through the conserved F or W. Each record gives: J gene, V gene, D gene, clone size, CDR3 length, CDR3 protein, CDR3 DNA. The D gene is left open where the match is weak. A row's size may be missing; if present it is once, few, many or a size class.

j_call: TRBJ2-5
v_call: TRBV6-6
d_call: NA
clone_size: NA
cdr3_length: 13
cdr3_aa: CASSYYGQETQYF
cdr3_nt: TGTGCCAGCAGTTACTACGGACAAGAGACCCAGTACTTC

j_call: TRBJ2-2
v_call: TRBV13
d_call: NA
clone_size: NA
cdr3_length: 12
cdr3_aa: CASSPFLGELFF
cdr3_nt: TGTGCCAGCAGCCCTTTCTTAGGGGAGCTGTTTTTT

j_call: TRBJ1-1
v_call: TRBV5-1
d_call: NA
clone_size: NA
cdr3_length: 14
cdr3_aa: CASSLPSVNSEAFF
cdr3_nt: TGCGCCAGCAGCTTGCCCAGTGTTAACTCTGAAGCTTTCTTT

j_call: TRBJ1-2
v_call: TRBV10-3
d_call: NA
clone_size: NA
cdr3_length: 11
cdr3_aa: CAISPGLGYTF
cdr3_nt: TGTGCCATCAGTCCGGGTCTGGGCTACACCTTC

j_call: TRBJ1-1
v_call: TRBV15
d_call: NA
clone_size: NA
cdr3_length: 13
cdr3_aa: CATSPTASTEAFF
cdr3_nt: TGTGCCACCAGCCCCACTGCGAGCACTGAAGCTTTCTTT

j_call: TRBJ2-2
v_call: TRBV5-1
d_call: NA
clone_size: NA
cdr3_length: 15
cdr3_aa: CASSLVEGSTGELFF
cdr3_nt: TGCGCCAGCAGCTTGGTAGAGGGAAGCACCGGGGAGCTGTTTTTT

j_call: TRBJ2-1
v_call: TRBV5-1
d_call: TRBD2
clone_size: NA
cdr3_length: 16
cdr3_aa: CASSLGIAGVYNEQFF
cdr3_nt: TGCGCCAGCAGCTTGGGTATAGCGGGAGTCTACAATGAGCAGTTCTTC

j_call: TRBJ2-1
v_call: TRBV5-1
d_call: TRBD1
clone_size: NA
cdr3_length: 15
cdr3_aa: CASSWGQGKYNEQFF
cdr3_nt: TGCGCCAGCAGCTGGGGACAGGGGAAGTACAATGAGCAGTTCTTC

j_call: TRBJ2-5
v_call: TRBV2
d_call: TRBD1
clone_size: NA
cdr3_length: 14
cdr3_aa: CASSADRSQETQYF
cdr3_nt: TGTGCCAGCAGCGCGGACAGGTCCCAAGAGACCCAGTACTTC

j_call: TRBJ1-2
v_call: TRBV6-5
d_call: NA
clone_size: NA
cdr3_length: 13
cdr3_aa: CATQPPGTNSYTF
cdr3_nt: TGTGCCACCCAACCCCCGGGGACGAATAGCTACACCTTC

j_call: TRBJ2-5
v_call: TRBV19
d_call: TRBD2
clone_size: few
cdr3_length: 15
cdr3_aa: CASSLAGGVQETQYF
cdr3_nt: TGTGCCAGTAGTCTTGCGGGAGGCGTACAAGAGACCCAGTACTTC

j_call: TRBJ2-7
v_call: TRBV29-1
d_call: NA
clone_size: few
cdr3_length: 13
cdr3_aa: CSARTAFSYEQYF
cdr3_nt: TGCAGCGCCCGGACAGCTTTCTCCTACGAGCAGTACTTC

j_call: TRBJ2-3
v_call: TRBV30
d_call: NA
clone_size: NA
cdr3_length: 14
cdr3_aa: CAWSVSSGTDTQYF
cdr3_nt: TGTGCCTGGAGTGTATCTAGCGGCACAGATACGCAGTATTTT

j_call: TRBJ1-5
v_call: TRBV7-9
d_call: NA
clone_size: NA
cdr3_length: 13
cdr3_aa: CASSLEGIQPQHF
cdr3_nt: TGTGCCAGCAGCTTGGAGGGTATTCAGCCCCAGCATTTT

j_call: TRBJ1-5
v_call: TRBV5-6
d_call: NA
clone_size: medium-sized
cdr3_length: 12
cdr3_aa: CASSLSRQAEHF
cdr3_nt: TGTGCCAGCAGCTTGAGTCGACAGGCGGAGCATTTT

j_call: TRBJ1-1
v_call: TRBV29-1
d_call: TRBD1
clone_size: once
cdr3_length: 13
cdr3_aa: CSGAGQGAGEAFF
cdr3_nt: TGCAGCGGGGCGGGACAGGGGGCAGGTGAAGCTTTCTTT

j_call: TRBJ1-2
v_call: TRBV2
d_call: NA
clone_size: NA
cdr3_length: 13
cdr3_aa: CASSEAGGYGYTF
cdr3_nt: TGTGCCAGCAGTGAAGCAGGGGGCTATGGCTACACCTTC

j_call: TRBJ2-2
v_call: TRBV15
d_call: TRBD2
clone_size: NA
cdr3_length: 16
cdr3_aa: CATRPGGGRRTGELFF
cdr3_nt: TGTGCCACCAGGCCGGGAGGTGGTCGAAGGACCGGGGAGCTGTTTTTT

j_call: TRBJ1-1
v_call: TRBV5-1
d_call: NA
clone_size: few
cdr3_length: 13
cdr3_aa: CASSKMMNTEAFF
cdr3_nt: TGCGCCAGCAGCAAGATGATGAACACTGAAGCTTTCTTT

j_call: TRBJ1-1
v_call: TRBV30
d_call: NA
clone_size: NA
cdr3_length: 14
cdr3_aa: CAWSVYRKNTEAFF
cdr3_nt: TGTGCCTGGAGTGTATACAGGAAGAACACTGAAGCTTTCTTT